This TCR beta chain was identified during a study of blood T cell repertoires in COVID-19. Sequenced by immunoSEQ multiplex PCR; TCRdb stores in-frame clones only, minus some. Of approximately 250,000 clones listed, approximately 85% are singletons. Germline-derived CDR1 and CDR2 are GTSNPN and SVGIG (reference sequence). The CDR3 totals 18 residues. The trim removed 3 bases at V and 7 bases at J, leaving 16 bases unmatched. The sample was PBMCs or T cells enriched from blood (not recorded which). The TCR comes from a woman aged 45-65 years with acute COVID-19. This chain links TRBV30 with TRBJ1-6; 9 bases agree with TRBD1. The CDR3 loop reads CAWRGDTGGALRNSPLHF. The DNA for the CDR3 is TGTGCCTGGAGGGGTGACACAGGGGGCGCGTTAAGAAATTCACCCCTCCACTTT.